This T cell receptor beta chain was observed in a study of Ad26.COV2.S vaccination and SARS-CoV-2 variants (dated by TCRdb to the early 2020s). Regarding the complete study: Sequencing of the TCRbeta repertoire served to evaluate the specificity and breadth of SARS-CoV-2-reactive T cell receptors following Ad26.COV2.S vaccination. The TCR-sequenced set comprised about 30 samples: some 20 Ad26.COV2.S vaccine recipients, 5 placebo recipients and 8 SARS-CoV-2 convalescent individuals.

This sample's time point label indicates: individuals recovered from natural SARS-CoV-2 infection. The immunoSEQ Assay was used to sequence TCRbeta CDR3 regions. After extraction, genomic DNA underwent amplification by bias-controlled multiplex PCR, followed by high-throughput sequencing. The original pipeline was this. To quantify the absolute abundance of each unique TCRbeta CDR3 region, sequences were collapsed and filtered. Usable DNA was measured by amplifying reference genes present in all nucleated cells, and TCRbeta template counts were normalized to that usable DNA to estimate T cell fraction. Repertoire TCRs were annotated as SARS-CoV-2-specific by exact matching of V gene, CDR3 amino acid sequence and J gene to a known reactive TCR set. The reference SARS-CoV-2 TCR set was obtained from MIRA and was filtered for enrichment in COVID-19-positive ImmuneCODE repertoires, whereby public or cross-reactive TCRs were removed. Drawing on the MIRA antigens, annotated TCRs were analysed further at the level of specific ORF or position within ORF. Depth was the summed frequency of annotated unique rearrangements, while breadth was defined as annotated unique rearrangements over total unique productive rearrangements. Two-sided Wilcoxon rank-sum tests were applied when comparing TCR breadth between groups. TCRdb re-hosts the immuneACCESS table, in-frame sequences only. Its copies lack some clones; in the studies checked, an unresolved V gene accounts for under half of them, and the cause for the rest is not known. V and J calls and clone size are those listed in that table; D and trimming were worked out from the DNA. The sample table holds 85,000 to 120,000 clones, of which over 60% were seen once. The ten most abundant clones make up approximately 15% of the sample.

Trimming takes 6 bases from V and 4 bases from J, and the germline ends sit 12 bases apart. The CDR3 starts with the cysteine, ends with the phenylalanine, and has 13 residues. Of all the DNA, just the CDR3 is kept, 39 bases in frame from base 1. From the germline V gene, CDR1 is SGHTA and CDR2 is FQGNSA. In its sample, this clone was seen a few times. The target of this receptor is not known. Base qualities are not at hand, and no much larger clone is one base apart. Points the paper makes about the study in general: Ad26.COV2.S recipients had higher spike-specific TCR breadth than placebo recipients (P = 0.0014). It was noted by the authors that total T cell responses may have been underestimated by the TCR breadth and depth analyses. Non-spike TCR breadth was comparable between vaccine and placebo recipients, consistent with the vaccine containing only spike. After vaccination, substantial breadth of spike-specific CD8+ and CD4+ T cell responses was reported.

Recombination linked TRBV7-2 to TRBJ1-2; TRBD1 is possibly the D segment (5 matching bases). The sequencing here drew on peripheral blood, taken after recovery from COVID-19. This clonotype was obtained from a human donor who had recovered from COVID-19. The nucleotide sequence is TGTGCCAGCAGTAAACCGGGACCCTATGGCTACACCTTC. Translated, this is CASSKPGPYGYTF.